The 27 T cell receptor beta chains presented below share a single source sample, sequenced in a study of technical replicates of blood from several donors. Only in-frame clones appear in the TCRdb table, and some are missing; sequencing was by immunoSEQ multiplex PCR. This table has approximately 49,000 clones, 80% to 95% appearing once. Sequenced sample: PBMCs. The receptors originated from a human donor in good health. Some clones in this sample may be carry-over from other donors' samples.

The chain employs TRBV19 and TRBJ1-4; no firm D call. This CDR3 is built from 12 residues. Looked up from germline, CDR1 is LNHDA and CDR2 is SQIVND (reference sequence). The germline V and J ends were trimmed by 7 bases and 7 bases, with 10 bases remaining between them. The CDR3 DNA follows: TGTGCCAGTAAGGGAGGGAGTGAAAAACTGTTTTTT. Its translation: CASKGGSEKLFF.

CDR3 in amino acids: CASSSGLPGNEQFF. The CDR3 bases are TGTGCCAGCAGCTCCGGCCTACCGGGCAATGAGCAGTTCTTC. This chain joins TRBV11-3 and TRBJ2-1; D not certain. The CDR3 runs 14 residues. V gave up 4 bases and J gave up 6 bases, with 13 bases separating them. The germline gives CDR1 SGHNT, CDR2 YENEEA.

The genes are TRBV18 and TRBJ2-1; 8 nucleotides align to TRBD2. Germline CDR1 KGHSH, CDR2 LQKENI. There are 15 residues in the CDR3. The trim removed 6 bases at V and 8 bases at J, leaving 12 bases unmatched. CDR3 amino acids: CASSRGGQRLDEQFF. DNA for the CDR3: TGTGCCAGCTCCCGGGGGGGGCAAAGGTTGGATGAGCAGTTCTTC.

The gene calls are TRBV30 and TRBJ2-1, with no clear D. The CDR3 consists of 14 residues. Germline assignment: CDR1 GTSNPN and CDR2 SVGIG (reference sequence). The V end lost 0 bases, the J end lost 10 bases, and 16 bases lay between the germline ends. The CDR3 region is CAWSVPPQRPEQFF. The CDR3 bases are TGTGCCTGGAGTGTACCACCGCAGCGCCCGGAGCAGTTCTTC. The entire variable domain, with the rest obtained from reference TRBV30 and TRBJ2-1, is as follows: SQTIHQWPATLVQPVGSPLSLECTVEGTSNPNLYWYRQAAGRGLQLLFYSVGIGQISSEVPQNLSASRPQDRQFILSSKKLLLSDSGFYLCAWSVPPQRPEQFFGPGTRLTVL.

The chain links TRBV18 to TRBJ2-2, with TRBD1 as a possible D gene (6 bases). The germline V gene has CDR1 KGHSH and CDR2 LQKENI. This CDR3 comprises 16 residues. The V end lost 5 bases, the J end lost 1 base, and 14 bases lay between the germline ends. CDR3 bases: TGTGCCAGCTCAGCCTCCGGGACATTGAACACCGGGGAGCTGTTTTTT. Protein sequence: CASSASGTLNTGELFF.

The genes are TRBV6-6 and TRBJ2-2, with TRBD1 matching 8 bases. Germline trimming cut 5 bases from V and 6 bases from J; bases unmatched to any gene: 8. In germline, CDR1 is MNHNY, CDR2 SVGAGI (reference sequence). The CDR3 extends over 15 amino acids. For the CDR3, the DNA is TGTGCCAGCAGTACCTCAGGGGGCGGGTCCGGGGAGCTGTTTTTT. Its protein is CASSTSGGGSGELFF.

This chain uses TRBV5-1 with TRBJ2-3, with 12 bases fitting TRBD2. With 3 bases clipped from V and 0 bases from J, the junction kept 5 bases outside the gene matches. Germline V gene sequence: CDR1 SGHRS, CDR2 YFSETQ. CDR3 length: 17 amino acids. The CDR3 reads CASSSWTSGASTDTQYF. The CDR3 coding sequence is TGCGCCAGCAGCTCCTGGACTAGCGGGGCTAGCACAGATACGCAGTATTTT.

This clone was seen a few times. The chain is built from TRBV11-2 and TRBJ2-7, with D perhaps TRBD1 (6 bases). Germline lookup yields CDR1 SGHAT and CDR2 FQNNGV. V lost 5 bases, J lost 2 bases, and 16 bases lay in between. This CDR3 comprises 15 residues. The CDR3 spells CASSAPGEGTYEQYF. DNA of the CDR3: TGTGCCAGCAGCGCCCCAGGGGAAGGAACCTACGAGCAGTACTTC.

The chain is built from TRBV10-3 and TRBJ1-1, with unresolved D. Trimming stripped 0 bases from V and 8 bases from J, with 13 bases between. The CDR3 is 14 amino acids. CDR1 and CDR2 from the germline V gene are ENHRY and SYGVKD. This chain's CDR3 is CAISESTVRGEAFF. The CDR3 bases are TGTGCCATCAGTGAGTCGACTGTCCGAGGAGAAGCTTTCTTT.

CDR3 loop: CASRQTANTGELFF. The CDR3 DNA follows: TGTGCCAGCAGACAGACGGCGAACACCGGGGAGCTGTTTTTT. The rearrangement links TRBV7-2 to TRBJ2-2; D remains unclear. CDR3 length equals 14 residues. Germline V gene lookup returns CDR1 SGHTA and CDR2 FQGNSA. Trimming stripped 6 bases from V and 0 bases from J, with 8 bases between.

The V gene is TRBV6-6, the J gene TRBJ2-3; 7 nucleotides align to TRBD2. Germline trimming cut 2 bases from V and 4 bases from J; bases unmatched to any gene: 3. CDR1 and CDR2 from the germline V gene are MNHNY and SVGAGI (reference sequence). The CDR3 contains 14 residues. CDR3 loop: CASSYGGSADTQYF. CDR3 nucleotide sequence: TGTGCCAGCAGTTACGGCGGGAGTGCAGATACGCAGTATTTT.

The chain is built from TRBV27 and TRBJ1-6; TRBD1 matches at 7 bases. This CDR3 contains 15 residues. Germline CDR1 and CDR2: MNHEY and SMNVEV (reference sequence). V gave up 6 bases and J gave up 6 bases; unmatched junction bases: 8. CDR3 loop: CASRPLGTANSPLHF. The CDR3 region has the DNA TGTGCCAGCAGGCCCCTCGGGACAGCTAATTCACCCCTCCACTTT.

The V gene is TRBV5-1, the J gene TRBJ1-4; 7 nucleotides agree with TRBD1. In germline, CDR1 is SGHRS, CDR2 YFSETQ. Losses at the gene ends were 4 bases for V and 8 bases for J; bases not matched to a gene: 5. The CDR3 extends over 13 amino acids. The CDR3 loop reads CASSTDRVEKLFF. The DNA for the CDR3 is TGCGCCAGCAGCACTGACAGGGTAGAAAAACTGTTTTTT. The variable domain in full, completed from reference TRBV5-1 and TRBJ1-4, reads KAGVTQTPRYLIKTRGQQVTLSCSPISGHRSVSWYQQTPGQGLQFLFEYFSETQRNKGNFPGRFSGRQFSNSRSEMNVSTLELGDSALYLCASSTDRVEKLFFGSGTQLSVL.

The chain uses TRBV5-6 and TRBJ2-6, with 11 positions matching TRBD1. The CDR3 contains 17 residues. The V gene's germline CDR1 is SGHDT and CDR2 YYEEEE. J lost 4 bases, V lost 4 bases, and 7 bases had no gene match. The CDR3 loop reads CASSPGQGAWGANVLTF. The CDR3 DNA reads as TGTGCCAGCAGCCCCGGACAGGGGGCGTGGGGGGCCAACGTCCTGACTTTC.

This rearrangement joins TRBV5-1 to TRBJ2-1; D call uncertain. In germline, CDR1 is SGHRS, CDR2 YFSETQ. The CDR3 totals 14 residues. Trimming took 8 bases from V and 4 from J, leaving 16 bases between them. CDR3 amino acids: CASARDPTYNEQFF. The DNA for the CDR3 is TGCGCCAGTGCAAGAGACCCGACTTACAATGAGCAGTTCTTC.

The V call is TRBV7-2, the J call TRBJ1-1; 11 bases are shared with TRBD1. CDR3 length: 14 residues. Germline V CDR1 and CDR2: SGHTA, FQGNSA. The junction had 6 bases not matched to a gene; V was cut back by 6 bases and J by 6 bases. The CDR3 spells CASRPDRGRAEAFF. In nucleotides, the CDR3 is TGTGCCAGCAGACCGGACAGGGGGCGGGCTGAAGCTTTCTTT. The full variable domain, rest sourced from reference TRBV7-2 and TRBJ1-1, is GAGVSQSPSNKVTEKGKDVELRCDPISGHTALYWYRQSLGQGLEFLIYFQGNSAPDKSGLPSDRFSAERTGGSVSTLTIQRTQQEDSAVYLCASRPDRGRAEAFFGQGTRLTVV.

The CDR3 loop reads CASSLARAGETQYF. The CDR3 bases are TGTGCCAGCAGCTTAGCCCGGGCGGGGGAGACCCAGTACTTC. V usage is TRBV7-2 and J usage is TRBJ2-5; maybe TRBD2 (6 bases). Germline values: CDR1 SGHTA, CDR2 FQGNSA. With 0 bases removed from V and 5 bases from J, the gap between germline ends came to 10 bases. The CDR3 spans 14 residues.

The genes are TRBV14 and TRBJ1-2; no reliable D call. CDR3 length equals 13 residues. V was pared by 0 bases and J by 4 bases, with 6 bases between. The germline V gene encodes CDR1 SGHDN and CDR2 FVKESK. CDR3 coding DNA: TGTGCCAGCAGCCAAGAGGCCACCTATGGCTACACCTTC. Translated, it gives CASSQEATYGYTF.

This CDR3 reads CASSLALTGTRGGTEAFF. The DNA of the CDR3 is TGTGCCAGCAGCTTAGCGCTCACAGGCACGCGGGGGGGGACTGAAGCTTTCTTT. This chain links TRBV7-9 with TRBJ1-1; a weak D match, TRBD1 (5 bases). Germline CDR1 and CDR2: SEHNR and FQNEAQ (reference sequence). Deletions cut 0 bases from V and 5 bases from J, with 22 bases between. The CDR3 runs to 18 residues.

V is TRBV4-3 and J is TRBJ2-7; 10 nucleotides match TRBD2. V was pared by 1 base and J by 3 bases, with 3 bases of the junction left unmatched. Per the germline V gene, CDR1 is LGHNA and CDR2 is YSLEER. The CDR3 totals 15 residues. CDR3 amino acids: CASSQVLAGHYEQYF. In nucleotides, the CDR3 is TGCGCCAGCAGCCAAGTACTAGCGGGACACTACGAGCAGTACTTC.

In this sample, this clone turned up once. The chain uses TRBV4-1 and TRBJ1-4, with TRBD1 matching 7 bases. Germline V gene data show CDR1 as MGHRA and CDR2 as YSYEKL. V was pared by 1 base and J by 5 bases, with 10 bases of the junction left unmatched. This CDR3 region has 17 residues. The DNA of the CDR3 is TGCGCCAGCAGCCAAGTTATCTCTGACAGGGAAAATGAAAAACTGTTTTTT. Translating it yields CASSQVISDRENEKLFF.

V usage is TRBV5-4 and J usage is TRBJ2-3; TRBD1 aligns across 8 bases. Trimming at V came to 5 bases and at J to 12 bases, leaving 8 bases not matched to a gene. Germline values: CDR1 SGHNT, CDR2 YYREEE (reference sequence). CDR3 size: 12 residues. This chain's CDR3 is CASSVDDRGQYF. CDR3 DNA sequence: TGTGCCAGCAGTGTCGATGACAGGGGTCAGTATTTT.

The V call is TRBV29-1, the J call TRBJ2-5; 7 nucleotides align to TRBD2. CDR1 and CDR2 (germline): SQVTM, ANQGSEA. The ends lost 7 bases at V and 2 bases at J; junction bases unmatched: 7. The CDR3 loop spans 13 amino acids. CDR3 sequence (DNA): TGCAGCGCAGGCGGGGGAACGCAAGAGACCCAGTACTTC. Its translation: CSAGGGTQETQYF.

This chain links TRBV4-2 with TRBJ1-2; 7 positions match TRBD1. Looked up from germline, CDR1 is LGHNA and CDR2 is YNFKEQ. This CDR3 has 13 amino acids. Germline trimming cut 0 bases from V and 7 bases from J; bases unmatched to any gene: 2. The CDR3 DNA sequence: TGTGCCAGCAGCCAAGACAGGGGGGTTGGCTACACCTTC. This sequence encodes CASSQDRGVGYTF.

The genes are TRBV29-1 and TRBJ1-1; D ambiguous. Germline V gives CDR1 SQVTM, CDR2 ANQGSEA. With 7 bases removed from V and 2 bases from J, the gap between germline ends came to 11 bases. The CDR3 extends over 12 amino acids. The CDR3 DNA reads TGCAGCGCCAGGCCCGGTAACACTGAAGCTTTCTTT. Amino acid sequence: CSARPGNTEAFF.

This chain joins TRBV9 and TRBJ1-3; D may be TRBD1 (6 bases). This CDR3 has 15 residues. Germline V gives CDR1 SGDLS, CDR2 YYNGEE. V was shortened by 2 bases and J by 1 base, with 10 bases between the two germline ends. This CDR3 reads CASSVGGQSGNTIYF. CDR3 DNA sequence: TGTGCCAGCAGCGTCGGGGGGCAATCTGGAAACACCATATATTTT.

The CDR3 coding sequence is TGTGCCAGCAGCCACAACCGGACATGGTACACTGAAGCTTTCTTT. This codes for CASSHNRTWYTEAFF. This chain connects TRBV6-5 to TRBJ1-1, with D possibly matching TRBD1 (5 bases). The ends were cut back, 6 bases at V and 3 bases at J, with 17 bases in the middle. The V gene's germline CDR1 is MNHEY and CDR2 SVGAGI. The CDR3 is 15 amino acids.